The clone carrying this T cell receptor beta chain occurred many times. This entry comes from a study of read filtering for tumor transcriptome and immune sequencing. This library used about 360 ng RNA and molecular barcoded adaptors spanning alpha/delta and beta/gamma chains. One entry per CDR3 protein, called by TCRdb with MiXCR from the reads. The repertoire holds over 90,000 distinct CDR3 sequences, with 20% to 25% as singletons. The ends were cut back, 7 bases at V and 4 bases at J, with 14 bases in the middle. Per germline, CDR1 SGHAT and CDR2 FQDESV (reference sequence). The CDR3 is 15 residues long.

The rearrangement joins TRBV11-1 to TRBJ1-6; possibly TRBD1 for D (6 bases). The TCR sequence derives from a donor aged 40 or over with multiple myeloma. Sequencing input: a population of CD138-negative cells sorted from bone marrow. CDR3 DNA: TGTGCCAGCACCGCGGGTGGACAGTATAATTCACCCCTCCACTTT. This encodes CASTAGGQYNSPLHF.